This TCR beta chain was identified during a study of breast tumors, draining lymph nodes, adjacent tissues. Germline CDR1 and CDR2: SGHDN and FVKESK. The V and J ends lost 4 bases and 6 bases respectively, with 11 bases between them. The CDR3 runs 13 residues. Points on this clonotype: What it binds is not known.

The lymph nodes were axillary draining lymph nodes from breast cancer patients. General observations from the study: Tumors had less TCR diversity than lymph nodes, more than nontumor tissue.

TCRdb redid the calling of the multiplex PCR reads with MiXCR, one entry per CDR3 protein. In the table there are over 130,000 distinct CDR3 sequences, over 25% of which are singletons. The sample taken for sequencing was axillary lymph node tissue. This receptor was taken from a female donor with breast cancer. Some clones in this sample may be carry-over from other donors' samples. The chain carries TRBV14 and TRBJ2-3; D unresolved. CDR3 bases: TGTGCCAGCAGCCGTAGGGTTATGGATACGCAGTATTTT. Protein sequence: CASSRRVMDTQYF.